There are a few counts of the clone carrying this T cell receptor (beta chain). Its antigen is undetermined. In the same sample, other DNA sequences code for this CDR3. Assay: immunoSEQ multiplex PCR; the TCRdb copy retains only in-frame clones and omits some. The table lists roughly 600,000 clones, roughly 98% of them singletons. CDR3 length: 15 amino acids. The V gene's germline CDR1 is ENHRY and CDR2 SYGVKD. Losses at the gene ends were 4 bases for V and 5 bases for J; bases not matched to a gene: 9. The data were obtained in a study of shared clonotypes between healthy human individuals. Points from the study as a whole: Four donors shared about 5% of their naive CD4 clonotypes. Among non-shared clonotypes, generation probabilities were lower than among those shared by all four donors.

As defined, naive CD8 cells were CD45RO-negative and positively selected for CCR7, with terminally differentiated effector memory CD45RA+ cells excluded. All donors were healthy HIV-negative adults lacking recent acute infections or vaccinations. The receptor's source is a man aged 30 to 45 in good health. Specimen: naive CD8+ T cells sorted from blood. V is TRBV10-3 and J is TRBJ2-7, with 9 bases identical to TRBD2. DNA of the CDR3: TGTGCCATCAGTGGCCTCGGGCGGGGGGGTGACGAGCAGTACTTC. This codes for CAISGLGRGGDEQYF.